The 32 T cell receptor beta chains below all came from one sample that was sequenced in a study of blood T cell repertoires in COVID-19. Assay: immunoSEQ multiplex PCR; the TCRdb copy retains only in-frame clones and omits some. The repertoire has fewer than 85,000 clones, 80% to 90% of them found once; the top ten carry under 20%. The sequenced material came from peripheral blood. These receptors were taken from a woman aged 55-69 years with acute or convalescent COVID-19.

The chain links TRBV4-1 to TRBJ2-7; D call uncertain. The germline CDR1 and CDR2 sequences are MGHRA and YSYEKL. V was pared by 0 bases and J by 3 bases, with 21 bases between. This CDR3 is built from 18 residues. CDR3 sequence (DNA): TGCGCCAGCAGCCAAGATCTAGGTGGTAGTTCCTTGGTCTACGAGCAGTACTTC. As protein: CASSQDLGGSSLVYEQYF.

Here the CDR3 reads CASSYSPRDSSYGYTF. The CDR3 region has the DNA TGTGCCAGCAGTTACTCGCCGAGGGACAGTTCCTATGGCTACACCTTC. This rearrangement joins TRBV6-2 or TRBV6-3 to TRBJ1-2; 7 bases fit TRBD1. CDR1 MNHEY and CDR2 SVGEGT come from the germline V gene. Trimming cost V 0 bases and J 4 bases; bases outside gene matches: 8. CDR3 length equals 16 residues.

The chain uses TRBV29-1 and TRBJ2-3, with 9 bases lining up with TRBD1. The junction had 2 bases not matched to a gene; V was cut back by 1 base and J by 9 bases. The CDR3 is 12 amino acids. CDR1 and CDR2 (germline): SQVTM, ANQGSEA. CDR3 DNA: TGCAGCGTTGAAGGGACAGGGGACACGCAGTATTTT. The encoded protein is CSVEGTGDTQYF.

This rearrangement joins TRBV9 to TRBJ2-7; possibly TRBD1 for D (6 bases). CDR1 SGDLS and CDR2 YYNGEE come from the germline V gene. V shed 4 bases and J shed 6 bases, with 11 bases lying between them. The CDR3 is 12 residues long. CDR3 nucleotides: TGTGCCAGCAGCAACACAGGGATCGAGCAGTACTTC. Amino acid sequence: CASSNTGIEQYF.

This clone is a singleton in its sample. This chain connects TRBV5-1 to TRBJ1-1, with TRBD1 matching over 7 bases. The germline V gene encodes CDR1 SGHRS and CDR2 YFSETQ. Trimming removed 3 bases from V and 7 bases from J; junction bases left unmatched: 9. The CDR3 extends over 14 amino acids. CDR3 coding DNA: TGCGCCAGCAGCTCTGGGACAGCGATCCTTGAAGCTTTCTTT. Residues: CASSSGTAILEAFF.

The chain joins TRBV7-9 to TRBJ2-2; tentative D call: TRBD1 (6 bases). Germline V gene lookup returns CDR1 SEHNR and CDR2 FQNEAQ (reference sequence). The V end was cut by 6 bases, the J end by 2 bases, with 13 bases between. The CDR3 has 15 residues. The CDR3 nucleotides are TGTGCCAGCAGTTACACAGGGCCCAACACCGGGGAGCTGTTTTTT. This sequence encodes CASSYTGPNTGELFF.

CDR3 DNA: TGTGCCAGCAGCTTGGGGGACAGGGGGCTGCAAGAGACCCAGTACTTC. Protein: CASSLGDRGLQETQYF. The chain carries TRBV5-5 and TRBJ2-5, with 12 nucleotides matching TRBD1. Germline lookup yields CDR1 SGHKS and CDR2 YYEKEE (reference sequence). The CDR3 contains 16 residues. The junction had 2 bases not matched to a gene; V was cut back by 0 bases and J by 2 bases. The variable domain in full, with the rest retrieved from reference TRBV5-5 and TRBJ2-5, is DAGVTQSPTHLIKTRGQQVTLRCSPISGHKSVSWYQQVLGQGPQFIFQYYEKEERGRGNFPDRFSARQFPNYSSELNVNALLLGDSALYLCASSLGDRGLQETQYFGPGTRLLVL.

The gene calls are TRBV19 and TRBJ1-2; perhaps TRBD1 as D (6 bases). V was clipped by 0 bases and J by 4 bases, with 9 bases between them. Germline CDR1 LNHDA, CDR2 SQIVND (reference sequence). The CDR3 is 14 residues long. CDR3 nucleotide sequence: TGTGCCAGTAGTATAGAACAGGGTAGCTATGGCTACACCTTC. Translated: CASSIEQGSYGYTF.

V gene TRBV30 combines with J gene TRBJ1-6; 8 nucleotides agree with TRBD1. CDR1 GTSNPN and CDR2 SVGIG come from the germline V gene (reference sequence). The junction had 3 bases not matched to a gene; V was cut back by 5 bases and J by 6 bases. The CDR3 length is 13 residues. In DNA form, the CDR3 reads TGTGCCTGGGAAACAGGGGGTAATTCACCCCTCCACTTT. Protein: CAWETGGNSPLHF.

J is TRBJ2-4 and V is TRBV20-1; no firm D call. CDR3 size: 13 residues. The ends were cut back, 3 bases at V and 1 base at J, with 7 bases in the middle. CDR1 and CDR2 (germline): DFQATT, SNEGSKA (reference sequence). As DNA, the CDR3 is TGCAGTGCTAGTCCCAGGGCCAAAAACATTCAGTACTTC. This codes for CSASPRAKNIQYF.

The chain combines TRBV13 with TRBJ1-2, with TRBD1 matching 7 bases. CDR1 is PRHDT and CDR2 is FYEKMQ in the germline V gene (reference sequence). The junction had 6 bases not matched to a gene; V was cut back by 1 base and J by 4 bases. The CDR3 loop spans 15 amino acids. The CDR3 here is CASSLAGGYGYGYTF. DNA for the CDR3: TGTGCCAGCAGCTTAGCAGGGGGATATGGCTATGGCTACACCTTC.

V and J are TRBV19 and TRBJ1-2, with D hard to call. Deletions cut 5 bases from V and 12 bases from J, with 13 bases between. The CDR3 runs to 11 residues. Germline V lookup: CDR1 LNHDA, CDR2 SQIVND (reference sequence). The CDR3 is CASSLPRSHTF. In DNA form, the CDR3 reads TGTGCCAGTAGTCTACCGCGCTCCCACACCTTC.

V and J are TRBV7-3 and TRBJ2-5, with 8 nucleotides matching TRBD1. The CDR3 totals 15 residues. Trimming cost V 5 bases and J 5 bases; bases outside gene matches: 10. Germline values: CDR1 SGHTA, CDR2 FQGTGA. The CDR3 DNA follows: TGTGCCAGCAGCCGAGACAGGGGCTGGGGGGAGACCCAGTACTTC. This gives the protein CASSRDRGWGETQYF.

V usage is TRBV3-1 (or the pseudogene TRBV3-2) and J usage is TRBJ2-7; 8 nucleotides line up with TRBD2. V trimming: 6 bases; J trimming: 0 bases; junction bases outside the gene matches: 4. CDR3 length: 14 amino acids. The germline CDR1 and CDR2 sequences are LGHDT and YNNKEL (reference sequence). CDR3 sequence reads: CASSVGLGSYEQYF. DNA for the CDR3: TGTGCCAGCAGTGTGGGACTAGGCTCCTACGAGCAGTACTTC.

The CDR3 bases are TGTGCCAGCAGGACTAGCGGGGGGCCAGGGGAGACCCAGTACTTC. The encoded protein is CASRTSGGPGETQYF. The V call is TRBV6-5, the J call TRBJ2-5, with 13 nucleotides matching TRBD2. This CDR3 region has 15 residues. The junction had 6 bases not matched to a gene; V was cut back by 6 bases and J by 5 bases. Germline CDR1 MNHEY, CDR2 SVGAGI.

CDR3 residues: CASGGGRETQYF. The CDR3 nucleotides are TGTGCCAGCGGTGGGGGCCGGGAGACCCAGTACTTC. The V and J genes are TRBV12-3 or TRBV12-4 and TRBJ2-5; perhaps TRBD1 as D (6 bases). The CDR3 loop spans 12 amino acids. V was trimmed by 8 bases and J by 5 bases, leaving 12 bases between them.

The gene calls are TRBV7-8 and TRBJ2-3, with 7 bases matching TRBD1. The CDR3 totals 14 residues. Per germline, CDR1 SGHVS and CDR2 FQNEAQ. The V segment lost 5 bases and the J segment 4 bases; nucleotides outside the gene matches: 6. The CDR3 sequence is CASSPTTGPDTQYF. CDR3 nucleotides: TGTGCCAGCAGCCCTACGACAGGGCCAGATACGCAGTATTTT. The variable domain in full, with the rest retrieved from reference TRBV7-8 and TRBJ2-3, is GAGVSQSPRYKVAKRGQDVALRCDPISGHVSLFWYQQALGQGPEFLTYFQNEAQLDKSGLPSDRFFAERPEGSVSTLKIQRTQQEDSAVYLCASSPTTGPDTQYFGPGTRLTVL.

This clone appeared a single time. The chain carries TRBV19 and TRBJ1-6; no clear D. The germline CDR1 and CDR2 sequences are LNHDA and SQIVND (reference sequence). Trimming removed 3 bases from V and 1 base from J, with 16 bases in between. CDR3 size: 18 residues. The CDR3 region has the DNA TGTGCCAGTAGTATGGGCGACACGGGAGATTCCTATAATTCACCCCTCCACTTT. Amino acid sequence: CASSMGDTGDSYNSPLHF.

This sequence joins TRBV12-3 or TRBV12-4 and TRBJ1-5; 7 bases fit TRBD1. This CDR3 comprises 13 residues. The V segment lost 4 bases and the J segment 5 bases; nucleotides outside the gene matches: 2. The CDR3 nucleotides read TGTGCCAGCAGTTACGGACAGGATCAGCCCCAGCATTTT. Translated: CASSYGQDQPQHF.

The genes are TRBV5-1 and TRBJ1-2; possible D gene TRBD1, 5 bases. Deletions cut 0 bases from V and 3 bases from J, with 6 bases between. CDR3 length equals 13 residues. CDR1 SGHRS and CDR2 YFSETQ come from the germline V gene. The chain's CDR3 is CASSLVTDYGYTF. The CDR3 nucleotides are TGCGCCAGCAGCTTGGTGACAGACTATGGCTACACCTTC.

This clone was detected only a few times. CDR3 in amino acids: CASSLRAGGSTDTQYF. In DNA form, the CDR3 reads TGTGCCAGCAGCTTAAGAGCGGGGGGTAGCACAGATACGCAGTATTTT. The chain couples TRBV7-2 to TRBJ2-3; 9 nucleotides align to TRBD2. The CDR3 contains 16 residues. Germline V lookup: CDR1 SGHTA, CDR2 FQGNSA. The junction had 3 bases not matched to a gene; V was cut back by 2 bases and J by 0 bases.

V usage is TRBV29-1 and J usage is TRBJ1-1, with TRBD1 as a possible D gene (5 bases). The V end was cut by 3 bases, the J end by 1 base, with 6 bases between. The CDR3 runs 12 residues. Per germline, CDR1 SQVTM and CDR2 ANQGSEA. The CDR3 region is CSVDDRNTEAFF. The CDR3 region has the DNA TGCAGCGTTGATGACAGGAACACTGAAGCTTTCTTT.

This chain connects TRBV5-8 to TRBJ2-5; 7 bases map to TRBD1. The CDR3 has 16 residues. Germline V gene lookup returns CDR1 SGHTS and CDR2 YDEGEE. V gave up 3 bases and J gave up 3 bases; unmatched junction bases: 11. This CDR3 reads CASSSGTATPKETQYF. CDR3 nucleotide sequence: TGTGCCAGCAGCTCCGGGACAGCCACTCCGAAAGAGACCCAGTACTTC.

The rearrangement links TRBV5-1 to TRBJ2-7; no clear D gene. This CDR3 is built from 13 residues. CDR1 SGHRS and CDR2 YFSETQ come from the germline V gene. Trimming took 0 bases from V and 4 from J, leaving 8 bases between them. The CDR3 DNA follows: TGCGCCAGCAGCTTGGTTCCCTTATACGAGCAGTACGTC. Its translation is CASSLVPLYEQYV.

The rearrangement uses TRBV6-2 or TRBV6-3 and TRBJ1-5; D is unresolved. The germline CDR1 and CDR2 sequences are MNHEY and SVGEGT. V lost 6 bases and J lost 0, with 12 bases in between. This CDR3 contains 15 residues. DNA for the CDR3: TGTGCCAGCAGCCCCGCCGCCTATAGCAATCAGCCCCAGCATTTT. Amino acid sequence: CASSPAAYSNQPQHF.

The J gene is TRBJ2-5, the V gene TRBV30, with TRBD1 as a possible D gene (6 bases). Germline assignment: CDR1 GTSNPN and CDR2 SVGIG (reference sequence). V was pared by 1 base and J by 2 bases, with 11 bases between. The CDR3 extends over 14 amino acids. CDR3 amino acids: CAWSGTALQETQYF. Written as DNA, the CDR3 is TGTGCCTGGAGTGGGACAGCTTTACAAGAGACCCAGTACTTC.

The genes are TRBV19 and TRBJ1-5; 11 bases line up with TRBD1. V was pared by 4 bases and J by 6 bases, with 2 bases of the junction left unmatched. Germline V gene sequence: CDR1 LNHDA, CDR2 SQIVND (reference sequence). The CDR3 is made up of 14 amino acids. CDR3 region: CASSRTGGGQPQHF. The DNA of the CDR3 is TGTGCCAGTAGTAGGACAGGGGGCGGTCAGCCCCAGCATTTT.

J is TRBJ1-4 and V is TRBV28, with TRBD1 matching over 11 bases. With 6 bases clipped from V and 8 bases from J, the junction kept 14 bases outside the gene matches. In germline, CDR1 is MDHEN, CDR2 SYDVKM. The CDR3 totals 17 residues. CDR3 residues: CASSYDQEGTGGEKLFF. The CDR3 nucleotides read TGTGCCAGCAGCTACGACCAAGAGGGGACAGGGGGGGAAAAACTGTTTTTT.

The J gene is TRBJ2-1, the V gene TRBV15, with TRBD1 identical over 8 bases. Germline V lookup: CDR1 LNHNV, CDR2 YYDKDF (reference sequence). V dropped 0 bases and J dropped 8; count of bases not matched to a gene: 3. The CDR3 runs 14 residues. CDR3 residues: CATSREDRGYEQFF. CDR3 nucleotides: TGTGCCACCAGCAGAGAAGACAGGGGATATGAGCAGTTCTTC.

This chain links TRBV12-3 or TRBV12-4 with TRBJ1-4, with D perhaps matching TRBD1 (5 bases). V was cut by 3 bases and J by 8 bases, with 7 bases left in between. The length of the CDR3 is 12 residues. CDR3 loop: CASSFTGEKLFF. Here the CDR3 DNA reads TGTGCCAGCAGTTTCACAGGAGAAAAACTGTTTTTT.

J is TRBJ1-5 and V is TRBV5-8; 8 nucleotides agree with TRBD1. Germline V gene data show CDR1 as SGHTS and CDR2 as YDEGEE. With V trimmed by 4 bases and J by 0 bases, 9 bases remained unmatched. The CDR3 loop spans 17 amino acids. The CDR3 DNA follows: TGTGCCAGCAGCACCGACAGGGGCGGAATTAGCAATCAGCCCCAGCATTTT. Translation gives CASSTDRGGISNQPQHF.

Note on this clone: The sample has other DNA sequences that encode this CDR3 too. This chain links TRBV12-5 with TRBJ2-5, with D possibly being TRBD1 (5 bases). The CDR3 extends over 12 amino acids. V gave up 5 bases and J gave up 5 bases, with 9 bases separating them. Germline loops: CDR1 LGHNT, CDR2 FRNRAP. The CDR3 DNA sequence: TGTGCTAGTGGTCCCAGGGTCGAGACCCAGTACTTC. This gives the protein CASGPRVETQYF.